The T cell receptor beta chain under discussion was sequenced for a study of shared clonotypes between healthy human individuals. V was clipped by 4 bases and J by 2 bases, with 16 bases between them. Germline CDR1 is SGHNT and CDR2 is YYREEE (reference sequence). The CDR3 loop spans 15 amino acids. The protocol was immunoSEQ multiplex PCR, while the TCRdb copy is restricted to in-frame clones and leaves out a portion. The table includes some 530,000 clones, 81% detected once. Sequenced sample: PBMCs. The chain uses TRBV5-4 and TRBJ2-7; possible D gene TRBD1, 6 bases. This TCR derives from a middle-aged woman in good health. Some clones in this sample may be carry-over from other donors' samples. CDR3: CASSVGTTYAYEQYF. The CDR3 DNA reads TGTGCCAGCAGCGTGGGGACAACGTACGCCTACGAGCAGTACTTC.